A selection of T cell receptor beta chains follows, all from one sample in a study of T cell repertoires in cytomegalovirus infection. These receptors' targets are unknown. TCRdb reprocessed the reads via MiXCR and lists one record per CDR3 protein. The sample shows around 900,000 distinct CDR3 sequences, around 29% of them seen only once. The sample here was cultured CD8+ T cells from PBMCs, taken from culture after CMV antigen stimulation. Receptors were obtained from a human donor in good health (CMV status not recorded). Some clones in this sample may be carry-over from other donors' samples. Each CDR3 is given with its conserved first and last residue. D genes are given only for firm matches. Size tells how often a clone was seen (once, few, many) or the class of an expanded clone, and some rows leave it out.

cdr3_aa	cdr3_nt	clone_size	j_call	v_call	d_call
CASSFGTELGYTF	TGTGCCAGCAGCTTCGGGACAGAACTAGGCTACACCTTC	many	TRBJ1-2	TRBV7-6	TRBD1
CASSLTAGTGELFF	TGTGCCAGCAGCTTAACCGCAGGAACCGGGGAGCTGTTTTTT	many	TRBJ2-2	TRBV7-3	NA
CASSEQRLAGNEQFF	TGTGCCAGCAGTGAACAGAGACTAGCGGGTAATGAGCAGTTCTTC	once	TRBJ2-1	TRBV6-5	TRBD2
CASSYGGAGEGTQYF	TGTGCCAGCAGTTACGGGGGCGCGGGTGAGGGGACCCAGTACTTC	NA	TRBJ2-5	TRBV6-5	NA
CASGFSPGSPAYNSPLHF	TGTGCTAGTGGCTTCTCCCCGGGAAGCCCAGCCTATAATTCACCCCTCCACTTT	few	TRBJ1-6	TRBV12-5	NA
CASSRPRGTGELFF	TGCGCCAGCAGCCGACCCCGAGGGACCGGGGAGCTGTTTTTT	NA	TRBJ2-2	TRBV4-1	NA
CASSYAVSTEAFF	TGTGCCAGCAGTTACGCGGTTAGTACTGAAGCTTTCTTT	NA	TRBJ1-1	TRBV6-2/TRBV6-3	NA
CASSKGPNQPQHF	TGTGCCAGCAGTAAGGGACCAAATCAGCCCCAGCATTTT	NA	TRBJ1-5	TRBV27	NA
CSASPYRKAGELFF	TGCAGTGCTAGCCCTTACCGGAAGGCCGGGGAGCTGTTTTTT	NA	TRBJ2-2	TRBV20-1	NA
CASSVGGQGMRETQYF	TGTGCCAGCAGCGTAGGGGGACAGGGGATGAGGGAGACCCAGTACTTC	NA	TRBJ2-5	TRBV9	TRBD1
CASSSERGDEQFF	TGTGCCAGCAGCTCAGAGCGGGGGGATGAGCAGTTCTTC	once	TRBJ2-1	TRBV7-6	TRBD2
CASRTGVSTGELFF	TGTGCCAGTCGGACAGGGGTGTCCACCGGGGAGCTGTTTTTT	few	TRBJ2-2	TRBV19	TRBD1
CASSGQGYSYEQYF	TGTGCCAGCAGTGGACAGGGTTACTCCTACGAGCAGTACTTC	few	TRBJ2-7	TRBV6-1	TRBD1
CASSLGLEMFF	TGTGCCAGCAGCTTAGGTCTGGAGATGTTTTTT	few	TRBJ1-4	TRBV7-9	NA
CASSYDSSNEQFF	TGTGCCAGCAGTTACGACAGCTCCAATGAGCAGTTCTTC	few	TRBJ2-1	TRBV6-6	NA
CASSVTVLAGAFF	TGTGCCAGCAGCGTGACAGTTTTGGCAGGGGCTTTCTTT	once	TRBJ1-1	TRBV11-3	NA
CASSLRTDQLYIDTGELFF	TGCGCCAGCAGCTTGCGGACAGACCAACTCTATATTGATACCGGGGAGCTGTTTTTT	many	TRBJ2-2	TRBV5-1	NA
CASSLVGGLETQYF	TGTGCCAGCAGCTTGGTCGGAGGCCTAGAGACCCAGTACTTC	many	TRBJ2-5	TRBV5-5	NA
CASSQGGGSEAFF	TGCGCCAGCAGCCAAGGGGGGGGCTCTGAAGCTTTCTTT	NA	TRBJ1-1	TRBV4-3	NA
CASSLPGGTDTQYF	TGTGCCAGCAGCTTACCAGGGGGCACAGATACGCAGTATTTT	many	TRBJ2-3	TRBV11-3	NA
CASSYGLAVTDTQYF	TGTGCCAGCAGTTACGGGCTAGCGGTTACAGATACGCAGTATTTT	NA	TRBJ2-3	TRBV6-2/TRBV6-3	TRBD2
CASSQDYSDRSEQFF	TGTGCCAGCAGCCAAGACTACTCGGACAGGTCGGAGCAGTTCTTC	NA	TRBJ2-1	TRBV4-2	TRBD1
CASSGTGAPGVGGNTIYF	TGTGCCAGCTCCGGGACAGGCGCCCCGGGGGTGGGTGGAAACACCATATATTTT	NA	TRBJ1-3	TRBV7-9	TRBD1
CATSDSDFNEQFF	TGTGCCACCAGTGATTCGGACTTCAATGAGCAGTTCTTC	many	TRBJ2-1	TRBV24-1	NA
CASSPSLQGELFF	TGTGCCAGCAGTCCATCATTACAGGGGGAGCTGTTTTTT	NA	TRBJ2-2	TRBV27	NA
CASTLKWGGTDTQYF	TGTGCCAGCACCTTGAAGTGGGGGGGCACAGATACGCAGTATTTT	NA	TRBJ2-3	TRBV12-3/TRBV12-4	NA
CASSYGSGGATEAFF	TGTGCCAGCAGCTATGGGTCAGGGGGAGCCACTGAAGCTTTCTTT	once	TRBJ1-1	TRBV7-3	TRBD1
CASSSGTPPPYF	TGTGCCAGCAGCTCGGGCACTCCGCCCCCGTACTTC	NA	TRBJ2-5	TRBV5-4	NA
CASSMGALNTEAFF	TGTGCCAGTAGTATGGGGGCCTTGAACACTGAAGCTTTCTTT	few	TRBJ1-1	TRBV19	NA
CATSEVDGNEQFF	TGTGCCACCAGTGAGGTGGATGGGAATGAGCAGTTCTTC	NA	TRBJ2-1	TRBV24-1	NA
CASSLPGQGRTEAFF	TGTGCCAGCAGTTTACCTGGACAGGGAAGGACTGAAGCTTTCTTT	few	TRBJ1-1	TRBV12-3/TRBV12-4	TRBD1
CASSPEGPMNTEAFF	TGTGCCAGCAGCCCCGAAGGCCCCATGAACACTGAAGCTTTCTTT	NA	TRBJ1-1	TRBV7-8	NA
CSVEDRRSGYTF	TGCAGCGTTGAAGATCGGCGGAGTGGCTACACCTTC	few	TRBJ1-2	TRBV29-1	NA
CASSYQDSSYNEQFF	TGTGCCAGCAGCTACCAGGACTCCTCGTACAATGAGCAGTTCTTC	many	TRBJ2-1	TRBV7-6	NA
CASSFGGMSEAFF	TGTGCCAGCAGTTTTGGGGGTATGAGTGAAGCTTTCTTT	NA	TRBJ1-1	TRBV27	NA
CASSFSTGGNTGELFF	TGTGCCAGCAGTTTCTCTACAGGGGGAAACACCGGGGAGCTGTTTTTT	NA	TRBJ2-2	TRBV6-6	TRBD1
CASSLTVSRNQPQHF	TGTGCCAGCAGTTTAACGGTTAGTCGCAATCAGCCCCAGCATTTT	few	TRBJ1-5	TRBV27	NA
CASSGGTGEDEKLFF	TGCGCCAGCAGCGGGGGGACAGGGGAAGACGAAAAACTGTTTTTT	NA	TRBJ1-4	TRBV5-1	TRBD1